The 27 T cell receptor beta chains given below trace back to one sample, sequenced in a study of blood T cell repertoires in COVID-19. Sequencing used immunoSEQ multiplex PCR; TCRdb keeps in-frame clones, though not all of them. The data hold more than 200,000 clones, with 80% to 90% observed a single time. The source material was peripheral blood. Every receptor here comes from a man aged 30 to 39 with COVID-19, enrolled during active disease.

This chain links TRBV6-4 with TRBJ1-2; tentatively, D is TRBD1 (6 bases). CDR3 length equals 17 residues. Germline V gene data show CDR1 as MRHNA and CDR2 as SNTAGT. V lost 0 bases and J lost 4, with 18 bases in between. The CDR3 DNA follows: TGTGCCAGCAGTGACTCAAACAGGGCGTTGACCTCCTATGGCTACACCTTC. This sequence encodes CASSDSNRALTSYGYTF.

The chain is built from TRBV7-9 and TRBJ2-2, with 9 nucleotides matching TRBD1. Looked up from germline, CDR1 is SEHNR and CDR2 is FQNEAQ (reference sequence). J was trimmed by 3 bases and V by 3 bases; bases with no gene match: 14. CDR3 length: 19 residues. DNA for the CDR3: TGTGCCAGCAGCTTCCCCCGCGCAGGGACAGGGACGGACACCGGGGAGCTGTTTTTT. It yields the protein CASSFPRAGTGTDTGELFF.

The rearrangement uses TRBV7-9 and TRBJ2-7; 7 bases fit TRBD1. The CDR3 runs 13 residues. After removal of 5 bases from V and 5 bases from J, the junction contained 6 bases not matched to a gene. Germline CDR1 SEHNR, CDR2 FQNEAQ (reference sequence). CDR3 sequence reads: CASSTQGNDEQYF. The CDR3, as DNA: TGTGCCAGCAGCACACAGGGGAACGACGAGCAGTACTTC.

This clone was observed once. This rearrangement joins TRBV5-1 to TRBJ2-1, with TRBD2 matching over 13 bases. J gave up 3 bases and V 1 base, and 4 bases lay outside the gene matches. The CDR3 covers 17 residues. Germline-derived CDR1 and CDR2 are SGHRS and YFSETQ. CDR3 loop: CASSLMGLAGIYNEQFF. As DNA, the CDR3 is TGCGCCAGCAGCTTGATGGGACTAGCGGGGATCTACAATGAGCAGTTCTTC.

Here the CDR3 reads CSVGSDEGGNEKLFF. The CDR3 bases are TGCAGCGTTGGGTCCGACGAGGGGGGGAATGAAAAACTGTTTTTT. The chain recombines TRBV29-1 with TRBJ1-4; D possibly corresponds to TRBD1 (6 bases). The germline V gene has CDR1 SQVTM and CDR2 ANQGSEA. V lost 4 bases and J lost 5, with 17 bases in between. The CDR3 consists of 15 residues.

V gene TRBV20-1 combines with J gene TRBJ1-3, with D unresolved. Trimming pared 3 bases from V and 0 bases from J, leaving 12 bases between. There are 15 residues in the CDR3. CDR1 is DFQATT, CDR2 SNEGSKA, per germline (reference sequence). CDR3 DNA: TGCAGTGCTAGTCTTCCACTAGGCTCTGGAAACACCATATATTTT. Amino acids: CSASLPLGSGNTIYF.

The chain carries TRBV5-5 and TRBJ2-3, with D unclear. Germline V lookup: CDR1 SGHKS, CDR2 YYEKEE (reference sequence). CDR3 length: 13 amino acids. V was pared by 4 bases and J by 4 bases, with 10 bases between. The CDR3 reads CASSGGGADTQYF. The CDR3 DNA follows: TGTGCCAGCAGCGGCGGTGGCGCAGATACGCAGTATTTT. The complete variable domain, with remaining parts taken from reference TRBV5-5 and TRBJ2-3, reads DAGVTQSPTHLIKTRGQQVTLRCSPISGHKSVSWYQQVLGQGPQFIFQYYEKEERGRGNFPDRFSARQFPNYSSELNVNALLLGDSALYLCASSGGGADTQYFGPGTRLTVL.

The chain has TRBV18 and TRBJ2-7; TRBD1 might be the D (5 bases). V shed 2 bases and J shed 0 bases, with 17 bases lying between them. The germline gives CDR1 KGHSH, CDR2 LQKENI. CDR3 length equals 17 residues. The CDR3 region has the DNA TGTGCCAGCTCACCAGTTAATCCAGGGATCCTCTCCTACGAGCAGTACTTC. Translated: CASSPVNPGILSYEQYF.

CDR3 residues: CATSRQVNTEAFF. The DNA for the CDR3 is TGTGCCACCAGCAGGCAGGTAAACACTGAAGCTTTCTTT. The rearrangement links TRBV15 to TRBJ1-1; no definite D call. The germline CDR1 and CDR2 sequences are LNHNV and YYDKDF (reference sequence). Between the trimmed V and J ends, which lost 3 bases and 2 bases, there was a span of 7 bases. CDR3 length: 13 residues.

This chain joins TRBV4-1 and TRBJ2-3; 8 bases are shared with TRBD2. Losses at the gene ends were 4 bases for V and 0 bases for J; bases not matched to a gene: 3. Germline CDR1 and CDR2: MGHRA and YSYEKL. The CDR3 sequence is 15 residues long. CDR3 residues: CASSRIAGSTDTQYF. The DNA of the CDR3 is TGCGCCAGCAGCCGGATAGCGGGGAGCACAGATACGCAGTATTTT.

The chain joins TRBV20-1 to TRBJ2-7; TRBD2 matches 16 bases. Per the germline V gene, CDR1 is DFQATT and CDR2 is SNEGSKA (reference sequence). The CDR3 runs to 17 residues. V was pared by 3 bases and J by 6 bases, with 11 bases of the junction left unmatched. CDR3 sequence reads: CSASSPGTSGGVREQYF. The CDR3 coding sequence is TGCAGTGCTAGTTCCCCTGGGACTAGCGGGGGGGTACGCGAGCAGTACTTC.

V gene TRBV7-3 combines with J gene TRBJ2-3; TRBD2 matches 13 bases. Germline-derived CDR1 and CDR2 are SGHTA and FQGTGA. The V segment lost 5 bases and the J segment 4 bases; nucleotides outside the gene matches: 6. CDR3 size: 16 residues. In DNA, the CDR3 is TGTGCCAGCAGCCAAGGCACTAGCGGGGGGGCAGATACGCAGTATTTT. It codes for CASSQGTSGGADTQYF.

The rearrangement links TRBV18 to TRBJ1-1, with D perhaps matching TRBD1 (5 bases). Trimming removed 0 bases from V and 0 bases from J, with 8 bases in between. Per germline, CDR1 KGHSH and CDR2 LQKENI. The CDR3 contains 15 residues. CDR3 region: CASSPPNRLNTEAFF. The CDR3 region has the DNA TGTGCCAGCTCACCACCTAACAGGTTGAACACTGAAGCTTTCTTT.

The CDR3 sequence is CASSSRRYNEQFF. The CDR3 region has the DNA TGTGCCAGCAGCTCCCGCAGATACAATGAGCAGTTCTTC. The chain combines TRBV13 with TRBJ2-1; no clear D. Deletions cut 4 bases from V and 4 bases from J, with 8 bases between. Germline V gene data show CDR1 as PRHDT and CDR2 as FYEKMQ (reference sequence). The CDR3 spans 13 residues.

This sequence joins TRBV4-3 and TRBJ1-2, with D possibly being TRBD1 (5 bases). Between the trimmed V and J ends, which lost 6 bases and 3 bases, there was a span of 11 bases. CDR1 is LGHNA and CDR2 is YSLEER in the germline V gene. The CDR3 length is 13 residues. As DNA, the CDR3 is TGCGCCAGCAGTTCAGACAGATACTATGGCTACACCTTC. It encodes CASSSDRYYGYTF.

The genes are TRBV30 and TRBJ2-2; no firm D call. V was cut by 0 bases and J by 0 bases, with 11 bases left in between. This CDR3 spans 16 amino acids. Germline V gene data show CDR1 as GTSNPN and CDR2 as SVGIG (reference sequence). Written as DNA, the CDR3 is TGTGCCTGGAGTGTACTACGCACCTCGAACACCGGGGAGCTGTTTTTT. Its protein is CAWSVLRTSNTGELFF.

The chain is built from TRBV9 and TRBJ1-4; 7 bases match TRBD1. The J segment lost 4 bases and the V segment lost 4 bases, leaving 7 bases of the junction unmatched. This CDR3 is built from 15 residues. Germline V lookup: CDR1 SGDLS, CDR2 YYNGEE. CDR3 loop: CASSPRQGFNEKLFF. The CDR3 DNA sequence: TGTGCCAGCAGCCCACGACAGGGTTTTAATGAAAAACTGTTTTTT.

The V and J genes are TRBV28 and TRBJ1-5; TRBD1 might be the D (5 bases). CDR3 length equals 14 residues. V was clipped by 5 bases and J by 9 bases, with 17 bases between them. CDR1 and CDR2 (germline): MDHEN, SYDVKM. CDR3 loop: CASSPRTTGRPQHF. The DNA of the CDR3 is TGTGCCAGCAGTCCCCGGACAACCGGGAGGCCCCAGCATTTT.

V and J are TRBV11-3 and TRBJ2-6; a weak D match, TRBD1 (5 bases). V was trimmed by 5 bases and J by 4 bases, leaving 12 bases between them. The CDR3 extends over 15 amino acids. Germline lookup yields CDR1 SGHNT and CDR2 YENEEA. In DNA, the CDR3 is TGTGCCAGCAGCCAAGGACATTCCGGGGCCAACGTCCTGACTTTC. Its translation: CASSQGHSGANVLTF.

The chain carries TRBV18 and TRBJ2-1, with TRBD1 identical over 8 bases. CDR1 is KGHSH, CDR2 LQKENI, per germline. The CDR3 is 15 residues long. V shed 6 bases and J 3 bases; nucleotides not matched to a gene: 7. CDR3 DNA: TGTGCCAGCTCGCCTGACAGGGGATACTACAATGAGCAGTTCTTC. Translation: CASSPDRGYYNEQFF.

The chain's CDR3 is CASSQDAGANGYTF. The CDR3 DNA follows: TGTGCCAGCAGCCAAGATGCGGGGGCGAATGGCTACACCTTC. This chain connects TRBV3-1 (or the pseudogene TRBV3-2) to TRBJ1-2; the D gene is possibly TRBD1 (6 bases). Trimming pared 0 bases from V and 6 bases from J, leaving 11 bases between. The CDR3 is made up of 14 amino acids. The germline gives CDR1 LGHDT, CDR2 YNNKEL (reference sequence).

The chain has TRBV23-1 and TRBJ1-6; D call uncertain. TRBV23-1 is an open reading frame, and its role is uncertain. Trimming took 2 bases from V and 5 from J, leaving 13 bases between them. The CDR3 contains 16 residues. Here the CDR3 reads CASSQGAFWDNSPLHF. CDR3 in DNA: TGCGCCAGCAGTCAAGGAGCATTCTGGGATAATTCACCCCTCCACTTT.

The chain has TRBV21-1 and TRBJ2-7; the table's D call, TRBD2, was not checked against the DNA. TRBV21-1 constitutes a pseudogene. There are 16 residues in the CDR3. The CDR3 here is CASSFTGGLKIYEQYF. The CDR3, as DNA: TGTGCCAGCAGCTTCACCGGCGGGTTAAAGATCTACGAGCAGTACTTC.

The rearrangement joins TRBV7-6 to TRBJ1-5, with no clear D. V lost 6 bases and J 5 bases, leaving 11 bases between the germline ends. Germline V gene data show CDR1 as SGHVS and CDR2 as FNYEAQ. The CDR3 contains 13 residues. The CDR3 spells CASRELWDQPQHF. In DNA form, the CDR3 reads TGTGCCAGCAGAGAACTATGGGATCAGCCCCAGCATTTT.

J is TRBJ2-1 and V is TRBV11-1; the match to TRBD2 covers 8 bases. Germline lookup yields CDR1 SGHAT and CDR2 FQDESV (reference sequence). V dropped 5 bases and J dropped 2; count of bases not matched to a gene: 5. The CDR3 has 15 amino acids. In DNA form, the CDR3 reads TGTGCCAGCAGCACTTTAGCGGGAACCTACAATGAGCAGTTCTTC. Translation gives CASSTLAGTYNEQFF.

This chain uses TRBV4-2 with TRBJ2-3, with D possibly matching TRBD2 (5 bases). Germline assignment: CDR1 LGHNA and CDR2 YNFKEQ. The CDR3 extends over 16 amino acids. V lost 1 base and J 2 bases, leaving 13 bases between the germline ends. The CDR3, as DNA: TGTGCCAGCAGCCAAGGTGCAAGCGGATTCACAGATACGCAGTATTTT. Its translation is CASSQGASGFTDTQYF.

The CDR3 DNA sequence: TGTGCCAGCTCACCGTTCCGGGACACCACCTACGAGCAGTACTTC. Amino acids: CASSPFRDTTYEQYF. The chain couples TRBV18 to TRBJ2-7, with a weak D call TRBD1 (6 bases). The CDR3 covers 15 residues. V lost 3 bases, J lost 2 bases, and 14 bases lay in between. Germline V lookup: CDR1 KGHSH, CDR2 LQKENI.